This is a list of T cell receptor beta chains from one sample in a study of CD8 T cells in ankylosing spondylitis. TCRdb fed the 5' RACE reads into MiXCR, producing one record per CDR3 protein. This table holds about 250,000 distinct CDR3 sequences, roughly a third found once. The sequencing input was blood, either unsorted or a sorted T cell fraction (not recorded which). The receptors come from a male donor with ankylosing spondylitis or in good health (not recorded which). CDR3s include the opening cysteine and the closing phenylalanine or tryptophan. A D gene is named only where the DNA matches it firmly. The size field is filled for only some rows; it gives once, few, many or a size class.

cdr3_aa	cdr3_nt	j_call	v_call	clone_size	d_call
CSARDRVSYNEQFF	TGCAGTGCTAGAGATAGGGTTTCCTACAATGAGCAGTTCTTC	TRBJ2-1	TRBV20-1	-	-
CSVRAPQILIQYF	TGCAGTGTAAGGGCCCCCCAAATCCTTATTCAGTACTTC	TRBJ2-4	TRBV20-1	few	-
CASRGAKNIQYF	TGTGCCAGCAGGGGGGCCAAAAACATTCAGTACTTC	TRBJ2-4	TRBV6-5	few	-
CSARVGSVQETQYF	TGCAGTGCTAGAGTCGGGTCGGTCCAAGAGACCCAGTACTTC	TRBJ2-5	TRBV20-1	few	-
CASSYRDTDHEQFF	TGTGCCAGCAGTTACAGGGACACGGATCATGAGCAGTTCTTC	TRBJ2-1	TRBV6-5	-	-
CSARDPAPHAFF	TGCAGTGCTAGAGATCCGGCACCCCACGCTTTCTTT	TRBJ1-1	TRBV20-1	few	-
CASSRTSGNEQYF	TGCGCCAGCAGTAGGACTAGCGGGAATGAGCAGTACTTC	TRBJ2-7	TRBV5-1	-	TRBD2
CASSLYWVKTAGANVLTF	TGTGCCAGCAGCTTGTATTGGGTGAAGACGGCTGGGGCCAACGTCCTGACTTTC	TRBJ2-6	TRBV5-5	few	-
CSGRASPGETQYF	TGCAGTGGGCGAGCATCCCCTGGGGAGACCCAGTACTTC	TRBJ2-5	TRBV20-1	-	-
CASSYGRGSQETQYF	TGCGCCAGCAGCTACGGAAGGGGGTCCCAAGAGACCCAGTACTTC	TRBJ2-5	TRBV5-1	-	-
CASSPPVGKPNYGYTF	TGTGCCAGCAGCCCCCCAGTGGGCAAGCCCAACTATGGCTACACCTTC	TRBJ1-2	TRBV4-2	-	-
CASSQRETYEQYF	TGCGCCAGCAGCCAGAGGGAGACCTACGAGCAGTACTTC	TRBJ2-7	TRBV4-1	-	-
CSARQGAATNEKLFF	TGCAGTGCTAGACAGGGGGCCGCAACTAATGAAAAACTGTTTTTT	TRBJ1-4	TRBV20-1	many	TRBD1
CSARDNRGANTDTQYF	TGCAGTGCTAGAGATAACCGGGGGGCCAACACAGATACGCAGTATTTT	TRBJ2-3	TRBV20-1	few	-
CASSMPYYEQYF	TGTGCCAGCAGTATGCCTTACTACGAGCAGTACTTC	TRBJ2-7	TRBV5-4	few	-
CATSRDGGASDTQYF	TGTGCCACCAGCAGAGACGGGGGGGCGAGTGATACGCAGTATTTT	TRBJ2-3	TRBV15	-	TRBD2
CASSAALGGRDNEQFF	TGTGCCAGCAGTGCCGCGTTGGGGGGGAGAGACAATGAGCAGTTCTTC	TRBJ2-1	TRBV27	-	TRBD2
CASSLGFGGTNEKLFF	TGTGCCAGCAGCTTAGGGTTCGGGGGGACTAATGAAAAACTGTTTTTT	TRBJ1-4	TRBV7-6	few	-
CASSPGGTVYGYTF	TGTGCCAGCAGCCCCGGAGGGACAGTCTATGGCTACACCTTC	TRBJ1-2	TRBV3-1	-	TRBD1
CASSSRDGLGFEQYF	TGTGCCAGCAGCTCTCGGGACGGCCTTGGGTTTGAGCAGTACTTC	TRBJ2-7	TRBV7-9	few	-
CATGQRNPRNTEAFF	TGTGCCACCGGTCAAAGAAACCCGAGGAACACTGAAGCTTTCTTT	TRBJ1-1	TRBV15	few	-
CSALGGATDTQYF	TGCAGTGCCCTCGGGGGGGCCACAGATACGCAGTATTTT	TRBJ2-3	TRBV20-1	few	TRBD2